Sequencing of this T cell receptor (beta chain) was carried out in a study of T cell responses to AZD1222 COVID-19 vaccine. TCRdb's copy holds only in-frame clones and misses some; the assay was immunoSEQ multiplex PCR. The sample holds roughly 190,000 clones, 91% seen once. The CDR3 is 16 amino acids. Per the germline V gene, CDR1 is KGHSH and CDR2 is LQKENI. V shed 3 bases, J shed 9 bases, and the junction held 7 bases outside the gene matches. Sequenced here: peripheral blood, sampled 28 days after the second AZD1222 dose. The sequence was obtained from an adult who received the AZD1222 COVID-19 vaccine. The V and J genes are TRBV18 and TRBJ2-2; 13 bases align to TRBD2. CDR3 DNA sequence: TGTGCCAGCTCACCGACTAGCGGGAGGACTAGTCGGGAGCTGTTTTTT. Translation gives CASSPTSGRTSRELFF.